This TCR beta chain was captured by sequencing in a study of blood T cell repertoires in COVID-19. TCRdb keeps only in-frame clones here, not all; method: immunoSEQ multiplex PCR. The sample carries over 250,000 clones, roughly 80% recorded once. Participant ages covered about 18 to 100 years across 24 US areas. Participants classified as exposed had met a COVID-19 case within 2 weeks before study entry. CDR3 length equals 14 residues. Germline V lookup: CDR1 MNHEY, CDR2 SVGAGI. V lost 3 bases and J 5 bases, leaving 13 bases between the germline ends. The sequencing input was PBMCs or T cells enriched from blood (not recorded which). This TCR derives from a man in his forties who had been exposed to COVID-19. The chain recombines TRBV6-5 with TRBJ1-1, with D perhaps TRBD1 (5 bases). The CDR3 region has the DNA TGTGCCAGCAGTTATCGTGCGGGGGAAACTGAAGCTTTCTTT. As protein: CASSYRAGETEAFF.